This entry lists 32 T cell receptor beta chains sequenced from one sample in a study of blood T cells in healthy people across ages (dated by TCRdb to about 2015). To prepare the library, 5' RACE was applied. The instrument was an Illumina HiSeq 2500. A second PCR of about 6 to 12 cycles was performed with a sample-barcoded 5' primer and a J-beta primer mix. The public reads were reanalyzed by TCRdb: fastp trimming at Q25, MiXCR alignment, in-frame beta chains only. For every CDR3 protein sequence, its rows merge into one entry that carries the most common genes and DNA. This sample is represented by roughly 700,000 distinct CDR3 sequences; 45% to 50% of them were singletons. The ten most abundant clones make up roughly a third of the sample. The sample consisted of blood. The receptors were sampled from a woman aged 55-75 years in good health.

The chain is built from TRBV19 and TRBJ2-7, with 7 bases lining up with TRBD1. In germline, CDR1 is LNHDA, CDR2 SQIVND (reference sequence). CDR3 length: 13 residues. J lost 3 bases, V lost 2 bases, and 1 base had no gene match. The CDR3 DNA reads as TGTGCCAGTAGTATACGGGACAGCTACGAGCAGTACTTC. Translated, it gives CASSIRDSYEQYF.

This chain uses TRBV2 with TRBJ1-1, with D perhaps TRBD1 (6 bases). Trimming took 5 bases from V and 4 from J, leaving 14 bases between them. CDR1 and CDR2 (germline): SNHLY, FYNNEI. This CDR3 region has 14 residues. CDR3 region: CASSLRGGGTEAFF. CDR3 nucleotides: TGTGCCAGCAGTCTCAGGGGAGGCGGCACTGAAGCTTTCTTT.

The chain is built from TRBV7-2 and TRBJ2-4, with a possible D match to TRBD2 (5 bases). The J call is doubtful: the DNA matches TRBJ2-7 better. CDR1 is SGHTA, CDR2 FQGNSA, per germline. The CDR3 consists of 14 residues. CDR3 sequence: CASSSDGNRGEQYF. CDR3 bases: TGTGCCAGCAGCTCGGACGGCAACCGGGGCGAGCAGTACTTC.

The DNA for the CDR3 is TGCAGCGCCGACAGGGGGCGGCAAGAGACCCAGTACTTC. Amino acids: CSADRGRQETQYF. The chain employs TRBV29-1 and TRBJ2-5, with TRBD1 identical over 10 bases. The CDR3 has 13 amino acids. The trim removed 7 bases at V and 2 bases at J, leaving 4 bases unmatched. Germline values: CDR1 SQVTM, CDR2 ANQGSEA.

The chain joins TRBV7-2 to TRBJ2-1, with 7 positions matching TRBD1. Germline CDR1 is SGHTA and CDR2 is FQGNSA. The CDR3 covers 13 residues. V trimming: 8 bases; J trimming: 7 bases; junction bases outside the gene matches: 8. CDR3 residues: CASGRDRPNEQFF. In DNA, the CDR3 is TGTGCCAGCGGTCGGGACAGACCGAATGAGCAGTTCTTC.

This clonotype was seen once. A read error may explain this, as a much larger clone is one base away. The chain joins TRBV10-3 to TRBJ2-7, with D possibly being TRBD2 (5 bases). The J call may not be correct, given that the DNA end is closer to TRBJ2-5. Germline CDR1 reads ENHRY; CDR2 reads SYGVKD. The CDR3 is made up of 18 amino acids. CDR3 protein: CAISEKRLTGTLKETQYF. CDR3 DNA: TGTGCCATCAGTGAAAAAAGACTAACGGGCACCCTGAAAGAGACCCAGTACTTC.

The gene calls are TRBV7-2 and TRBJ1-6; maybe TRBD1 (5 bases). The germline V and J ends were trimmed by 4 bases and 6 bases, with 10 bases remaining between them. From germline, CDR1 is SGHTA and CDR2 FQGNSA. The CDR3 is 14 amino acids. In DNA form, the CDR3 reads TGTGCCAGCAGCTCGGGGGGGGGTAATTCACCCCTCCACTTT. It translates to CASSSGGGNSPLHF.

The chain is built from TRBV27 and TRBJ2-3; D ambiguous. V was clipped by 6 bases and J by 2 bases, with 6 bases between them. The CDR3 sequence is 12 residues long. Germline V lookup: CDR1 MNHEY, CDR2 SMNVEV (reference sequence). Here the CDR3 reads CASRTATDTQYF. CDR3 bases: TGTGCCAGCAGAACGGCCACAGATACGCAGTATTTT.

The chain employs TRBV18 and TRBJ1-1; D call uncertain. CDR1 and CDR2 (germline): KGHSH, LQKENI. The CDR3 length is 13 residues. Trimming took 6 bases from V and 7 from J, leaving 15 bases between them. The DNA of the CDR3 is TGTGCCAGCTCCGATGCCCGGGGAAGTGAAGCTTTCTTT. It encodes CASSDARGSEAFF.

This chain joins TRBV7-2 and TRBJ2-7, with 10 bases matching TRBD1. The V segment lost 4 bases and the J segment 7 bases; nucleotides outside the gene matches: 10. This CDR3 comprises 15 residues. Germline-derived CDR1 and CDR2 are SGHTA and FQGNSA. This CDR3 is CASSSGTGVYNEQYF. The CDR3 coding sequence is TGTGCCAGCAGCTCCGGGACAGGGGTCTACAATGAGCAGTACTTC. Together with reference TRBV7-2 and TRBJ2-7, the CDR3 gives the full variable domain: GAGVSQSPSNKVTEKGKDVELRCDPISGHTALYWYRQSLGQGLEFLIYFQGNSAPDKSGLPSDRFSAERTGGSVSTLTIQRTQQEDSAVYLCASSSGTGVYNEQYFGPGTRLTVT.

V is TRBV13 and J is TRBJ2-7; 8 nucleotides agree with TRBD1. Germline CDR1 is PRHDT and CDR2 is FYEKMQ (reference sequence). The CDR3 length is 15 residues. V shed 5 bases and J 4 bases; nucleotides not matched to a gene: 10. CDR3 DNA: TGTGCCAGCAGCCCAGCAATGGACAGGGTGTACGAGCAGTACTTC. Its protein product is CASSPAMDRVYEQYF.

For the CDR3, the DNA is TGTGCCACCAGCAGACTAAACTATATCGGTCTAGATACGCAGTATTTT. Translating it yields CATSRLNYIGLDTQYF. V gene TRBV15 combines with J gene TRBJ2-3; D gene ambiguous. Germline loops: CDR1 LNHNV, CDR2 YYDKDF (reference sequence). Trimming pared 2 bases from V and 5 bases from J, leaving 17 bases between. The CDR3 contains 16 residues.

The CDR3, as DNA: TGTGCCAGCAGTTTATCCTGGGTGAACACTGAAGCTTTCTTT. It yields the protein CASSLSWVNTEAFF. V gene TRBV27 combines with J gene TRBJ1-1; D call uncertain. Between the trimmed V and J ends, which lost 0 bases and 0 bases, there was a span of 5 bases. The length of the CDR3 is 14 residues. Per germline, CDR1 MNHEY and CDR2 SMNVEV (reference sequence).

The gene calls are TRBV4-3 and TRBJ2-5, with 7 bases identical to TRBD1. Per the germline V gene, CDR1 is LGHNA and CDR2 is YSLEER. This CDR3 comprises 15 residues. With V trimmed by 1 base and J by 11 bases, 13 bases remained unmatched. The chain's CDR3 is CASSQVGQVYNEQYF. In nucleotides, the CDR3 is TGCGCCAGCAGCCAAGTCGGACAGGTCTACAATGAGCAGTACTTC.

J is TRBJ2-7 and V is TRBV12-3 or TRBV12-4; weak D call: TRBD2 (6 bases). The CDR3 consists of 13 residues. V was shortened by 1 base and J by 6 bases, with 10 bases between the two germline ends. The CDR3 region is CASSLGRGAEQYF. The CDR3 coding sequence is TGTGCCAGCAGTTTAGGGCGGGGAGCCGAGCAGTACTTC.

The chain carries TRBV20-1 and TRBJ2-3; D is unresolved. The germline V gene has CDR1 DFQATT and CDR2 SNEGSKA (reference sequence). The CDR3 runs to 15 residues. Trimming removed 4 bases at V and 1 base at J, with 15 bases between. CDR3 sequence (DNA): TGCAGTGCTAACGGGCAAAGGTGGGGCACAGATACGCAGTATTTT. Protein sequence: CSANGQRWGTDTQYF.

The V gene is TRBV18, the J gene TRBJ1-1; D is ambiguous. Germline loops: CDR1 KGHSH, CDR2 LQKENI. V was clipped by 3 bases and J by 4 bases, with 12 bases between them. The CDR3 covers 14 residues. The chain's CDR3 is CASSPKREITEAFF. Written as DNA, the CDR3 is TGTGCCAGCTCACCGAAGAGGGAGATCACTGAAGCTTTCTTT.

The chain links TRBV18 to TRBJ2-4, with 7 bases lining up with TRBD1. The end of the DNA is better explained by TRBJ2-7, so the J call may be wrong. In germline, CDR1 is KGHSH, CDR2 LQKENI. The CDR3 runs 16 residues. CDR3 in amino acids: CASSPPGTVGGSEQYF. The CDR3, as DNA: TGTGCCAGCTCACCTCCAGGGACAGTTGGGGGTTCCGAGCAGTACTTC.

This clonotype has just a few counts. This sequence joins TRBV20-1 and TRBJ2-5; 7 bases agree with TRBD1. TRBJ2-7 matches the DNA end more closely, so the J call is doubtful. The length of the CDR3 is 12 residues. The germline V gene has CDR1 DFQATT and CDR2 SNEGSKA (reference sequence). DNA of the CDR3: TGCAGTGCAACAAACAGGGGATACGAGCAGTACTTC. Its protein product is CSATNRGYEQYF.

This clonotype has more than one count but fewer than ten. The V gene is TRBV29-1, the J gene TRBJ2-3, with 11 bases aligning to TRBD1. This CDR3 has 12 residues. Trimming removed 6 bases from V and 5 bases from J; junction bases left unmatched: 1. The germline gives CDR1 SQVTM, CDR2 ANQGSEA. In DNA, the CDR3 is TGCAGCGTGGGGACAGGGGGAGATACGCAGTATTTT. Translated: CSVGTGGDTQYF.

The chain uses TRBV27 and TRBJ2-1, with 9 positions matching TRBD1. Germline CDR1 MNHEY, CDR2 SMNVEV (reference sequence). The CDR3 contains 16 residues. Trimming removed 5 bases from V and 12 bases from J; junction bases left unmatched: 17. CDR3: CASSQEGQGGVAAQFF. In DNA form, the CDR3 reads TGTGCCAGCAGTCAAGAGGGACAGGGAGGGGTGGCCGCGCAGTTCTTC.

The chain has TRBV6-1 and TRBJ1-2, with a weak D call TRBD1 (6 bases). V was pared by 4 bases and J by 8 bases, with 11 bases between. Germline CDR1 and CDR2: MNHNS and SASEGT. The CDR3 runs to 12 residues. Written as DNA, the CDR3 is TGTGCCAGCAGTGGACAGGTGCTAGGCTACACCTTC. Its translation: CASSGQVLGYTF.

This chain connects TRBV12-3 or TRBV12-4 to TRBJ2-7; 10 bases fit TRBD1. The CDR3 covers 16 residues. With 5 bases clipped from V and 1 base from J, the junction kept 8 bases outside the gene matches. The CDR3, as DNA: TGTGCCAGCAGTCCGTTCGGGACAGGGGAATCCTACGAGCAGTACTTC. Residues: CASSPFGTGESYEQYF.

This chain links TRBV12-3 or TRBV12-4 with TRBJ2-3; tentatively, D is TRBD2 (6 bases). V lost 11 bases, J lost 7 bases, and 13 bases lay in between. The CDR3 is made up of 11 amino acids. The CDR3 sequence is CAGLRDYTQYF. In DNA form, the CDR3 reads TGTGCCGGCCTCCGGGACTATACGCAGTATTTT.

The V gene is TRBV5-1, the J gene TRBJ2-5; the match to TRBD1 covers 8 bases. With V trimmed by 4 bases and J by 5 bases, 4 bases remained unmatched. The CDR3 loop spans 13 amino acids. The V gene's germline CDR1 is SGHRS and CDR2 YFSETQ. CDR3 sequence (DNA): TGCGCCAGCAGCGGACAGGGTTACGAGACCCAGTACTTC. It is translated as CASSGQGYETQYF.

The rearrangement links TRBV6-2 or TRBV6-3 to TRBJ1-1, with unresolved D. This CDR3 contains 12 residues. Trimming cost V 8 bases and J 1 base, with 8 bases left between them. Germline V gene data show CDR1 as MNHEY and CDR2 as SVGEGT. The chain's CDR3 is CASGRQNTEAFF. In nucleotides, the CDR3 is TGTGCCAGCGGCCGCCAGAACACTGAAGCTTTCTTT.

The chain has TRBV20-1 and TRBJ2-7; D call uncertain. The CDR3 is 11 residues long. V was cut by 1 base and J by 7 bases, with 8 bases left in between. The germline V gene has CDR1 DFQATT and CDR2 SNEGSKA (reference sequence). CDR3 in amino acids: CSARVENEQYF. DNA for the CDR3: TGCAGTGCTAGAGTCGAAAATGAGCAGTACTTC.

The gene calls are TRBV10-3 and TRBJ2-7; 12 positions match TRBD1. The CDR3 loop spans 15 amino acids. The V gene end was trimmed by 8 bases and the J gene end by 0 bases; junction bases not matched to a gene: 5. CDR1 is ENHRY, CDR2 SYGVKD, per germline. This CDR3 reads CAIGGTGGYSYEQYF. CDR3 nucleotide sequence: TGTGCCATCGGAGGGACAGGGGGCTACTCCTACGAGCAGTACTTC.

This clonotype was seen more than once but under ten times. V is TRBV7-2 and J is TRBJ2-1; 11 positions match TRBD2. The CDR3 length is 16 residues. Trimming at V came to 1 base and at J to 8 bases, leaving 7 bases not matched to a gene. Per germline, CDR1 SGHTA and CDR2 FQGNSA. The CDR3 sequence: CASSLGPGLAVDEQFF. CDR3 sequence (DNA): TGTGCCAGCAGCTTAGGTCCGGGACTAGCGGTTGATGAGCAGTTCTTC.

The chain employs TRBV29-1 and TRBJ2-5, with TRBD1 identical over 8 bases. The end of the DNA aligns better with TRBJ2-4, so the J call may be wrong. The V gene's germline CDR1 is SQVTM and CDR2 ANQGSEA. CDR3 length equals 13 residues. The DNA of the CDR3 is TGCAGCGTTGATGAACAGGGGGAAAACATTCAGTACTTC. It yields the protein CSVDEQGENIQYF.

V usage is TRBV10-3 and J usage is TRBJ2-7, with TRBD2 as a possible D gene (5 bases). Germline V CDR1 and CDR2: ENHRY, SYGVKD. The CDR3 spans 13 residues. V lost 8 bases and J lost 2, with 13 bases in between. The CDR3 reads CAIRRAPAYEQYF. CDR3 nucleotide sequence: TGTGCCATCCGGCGGGCCCCTGCCTACGAGCAGTACTTC.

V and J are TRBV5-1 and TRBJ2-6; D call uncertain. Per germline, CDR1 SGHRS and CDR2 YFSETQ. This CDR3 has 15 residues. Trimming pared 5 bases from V and 3 bases from J, leaving 12 bases between. The CDR3, as DNA: TGCGCCAGCAGACAAGCCCCGGGTGGGGCCAACGTCCTGACTTTC. It translates to CASRQAPGGANVLTF.